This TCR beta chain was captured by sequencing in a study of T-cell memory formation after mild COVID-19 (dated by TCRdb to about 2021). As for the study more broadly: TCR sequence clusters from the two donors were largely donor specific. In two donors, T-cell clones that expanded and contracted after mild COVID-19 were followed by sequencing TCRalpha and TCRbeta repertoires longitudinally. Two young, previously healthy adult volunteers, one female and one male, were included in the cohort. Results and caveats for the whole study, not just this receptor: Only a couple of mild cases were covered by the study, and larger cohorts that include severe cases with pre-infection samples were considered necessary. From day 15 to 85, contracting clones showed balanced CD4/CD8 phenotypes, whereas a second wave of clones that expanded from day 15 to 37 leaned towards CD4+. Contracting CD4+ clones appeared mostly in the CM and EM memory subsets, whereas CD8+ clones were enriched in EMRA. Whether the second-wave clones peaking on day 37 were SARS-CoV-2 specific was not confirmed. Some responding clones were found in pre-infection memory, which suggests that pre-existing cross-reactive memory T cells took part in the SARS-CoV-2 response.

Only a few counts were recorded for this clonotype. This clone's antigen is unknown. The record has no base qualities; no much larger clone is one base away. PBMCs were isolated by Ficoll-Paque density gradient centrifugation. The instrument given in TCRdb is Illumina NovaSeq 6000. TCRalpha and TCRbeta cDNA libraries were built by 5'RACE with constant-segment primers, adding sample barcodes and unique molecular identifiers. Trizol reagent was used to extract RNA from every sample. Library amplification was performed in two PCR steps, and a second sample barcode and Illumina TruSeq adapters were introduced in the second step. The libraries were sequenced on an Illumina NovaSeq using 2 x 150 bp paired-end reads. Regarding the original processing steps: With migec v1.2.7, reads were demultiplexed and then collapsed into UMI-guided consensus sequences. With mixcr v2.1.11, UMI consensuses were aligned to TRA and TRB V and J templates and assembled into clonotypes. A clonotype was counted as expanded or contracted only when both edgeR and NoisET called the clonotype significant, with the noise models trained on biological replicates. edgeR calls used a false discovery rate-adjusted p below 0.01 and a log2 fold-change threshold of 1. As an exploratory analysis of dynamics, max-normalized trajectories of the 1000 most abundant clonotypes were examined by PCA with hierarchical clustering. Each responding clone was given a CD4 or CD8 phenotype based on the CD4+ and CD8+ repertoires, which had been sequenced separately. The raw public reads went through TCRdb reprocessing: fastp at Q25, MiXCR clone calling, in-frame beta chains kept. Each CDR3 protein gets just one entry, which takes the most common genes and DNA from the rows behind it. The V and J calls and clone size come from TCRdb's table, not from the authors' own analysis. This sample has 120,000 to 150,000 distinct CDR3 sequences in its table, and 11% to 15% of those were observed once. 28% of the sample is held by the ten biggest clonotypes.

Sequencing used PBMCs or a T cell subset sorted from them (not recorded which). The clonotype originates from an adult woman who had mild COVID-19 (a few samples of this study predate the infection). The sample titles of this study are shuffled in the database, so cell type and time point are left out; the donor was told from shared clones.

The DNA is TGCAGCGTTGAGCCAGGGGACGCAAATGAGCAGTTCTTC. The translation is CSVEPGDANEQFF. This chain joins TRBV29-1 to TRBJ2-1; the D gene is perhaps TRBD1, on 6 matching bases. The trim is 3 bases for V and 7 bases for J, with a gap of 13 bases between the germline ends. Reading the germline V gene gives CDR1 SQVTM and CDR2 ANQGSEA. The CDR3 covers 13 residues, taking in both the cysteine and the phenylalanine. The sequence is cut down to CDR3 DNA, 39 bases in frame from base 1.